This T cell receptor (beta chain) was sequenced in a study of T cell changes during pregnancy in multiple sclerosis. V lost 8 bases and J 0 bases, leaving 16 bases between the germline ends. The V gene's germline CDR1 is KGHSH and CDR2 LQKENI. There are 15 residues in the CDR3. Method: immunoSEQ multiplex PCR; TCRdb's copy keeps in-frame clones and lacks some. The data show 55,000 or so clones, around 92% seen once. The material was CD4+ T cells from peripheral blood mononuclear cells, obtained after pregnancy. V usage is TRBV18 and J usage is TRBJ1-1, with D maybe TRBD1 (5 bases). The sequence was obtained from a female donor with multiple sclerosis, enrolled in a pregnancy study. This CDR3 reads CASRVLEGMNTEAFF. Here the CDR3 DNA reads TGTGCCAGCCGAGTTCTGGAGGGGATGAACACTGAAGCTTTCTTT. The variable domain in full, completed from reference TRBV18 and TRBJ1-1, reads NAGVMQNPRHLVRRRGQEARLRCSPMKGHSHVYWYRQLPEEGLKFMVYLQKENIIDESGMPKERFSAEFPKEGPSILRIQQVVRGDSAAYFCASRVLEGMNTEAFFGQGTRLTVV.